These 31 T cell receptor beta chains were sequenced from one sample in a study of breast tumors, draining lymph nodes, adjacent tissues. TCRdb fed the multiplex PCR reads into MiXCR, producing one record per CDR3 protein. The data contain tens of thousands of distinct CDR3 sequences, 25% to 35% of them singletons. The lymph nodes were axillary draining lymph nodes from breast cancer patients. What was sequenced was axillary lymph node tissue. The receptors shown here come from a female donor with breast cancer. Some clones in this sample may be carry-over from other donors' samples.

This clonotype was seen a single time. This chain joins TRBV29-1 and TRBJ1-2; no clear D. V was trimmed by 6 bases and J by 6 bases, leaving 8 bases between them. Germline V gene sequence: CDR1 SQVTM, CDR2 ANQGSEA. This CDR3 is 10 amino acids long. The chain's CDR3 is CSVVADGYTF. The CDR3 coding sequence is TGCAGCGTGGTGGCGGATGGCTACACCTTC. The full variable domain, rest sourced from reference TRBV29-1 and TRBJ1-2, is SAVISQKPSRDICQRGTSLTIQCQVDSQVTMMFWYRQQPGQSLTLIATANQGSEATYESGFVIDKFPISRPNLTFSTLTVSNMSPEDSSIYLCSVVADGYTFGSGTRLTVV.

This clonotype has at least ten counts. The chain employs TRBV4-3 and TRBJ2-7, with TRBD2 matching over 8 bases. V shed 4 bases, J shed 0 bases, and the junction held 11 bases outside the gene matches. The CDR3 has 17 residues. Germline CDR1 reads LGHNA; CDR2 reads YSLEER. For the CDR3, the DNA is TGCGCCAGCAGCCGACACCACGCGGGAGGCCTCTCCTACGAGCAGTACTTC. This gives the protein CASSRHHAGGLSYEQYF.

Concerning this clonotype itself: A read error may explain this, as a much larger clone is one base away. The rearrangement uses TRBV5-1 and TRBJ1-1; D is perhaps TRBD1 (5 bases). Looked up from germline, CDR1 is SGHRS and CDR2 is YFSETQ. This CDR3 has 15 residues. The DNA of the CDR3 is TGCGCCAGCAGATTGGAAAGTATTGGGACCACTGAAGCTTTCTTT. Its protein product is CASRLESIGTTEAFF.

This clonotype was recorded many times. The chain couples TRBV11-3 to TRBJ2-2; D remains ambiguous. V dropped 6 bases and J dropped 5 bases, with 7 bases sitting between them. The CDR3 runs to 12 residues. Germline loops: CDR1 SGHNT, CDR2 YENEEA. The CDR3 DNA sequence: TGTGCCAGCAGTGAAGAAACCGGGGAGCTGTTTTTT. It encodes CASSEETGELFF.

Only a few counts were recorded for this clonotype. The CDR3 DNA reads TGTGCCTGGCCCAAGGTGAGCGGTCTCAAGAGGGATTACAATGAGCAGTTCTTC. Translation: CAWPKVSGLKRDYNEQFF. This chain connects TRBV30 to TRBJ2-1; possibly TRBD2 for D (5 bases). The CDR3 extends over 18 amino acids. The germline V and J ends were trimmed by 5 bases and 4 bases, with 27 bases remaining between them. Germline lookup yields CDR1 GTSNPN and CDR2 SVGIG (reference sequence).

This clonotype was recorded at least ten times. The chain uses TRBV19 and TRBJ2-1; no definite D call. The V gene lost 0 bases and the J gene lost 5 bases, with 5 bases spanning the gap. The CDR3 loop spans 13 amino acids. Germline V CDR1 and CDR2: LNHDA, SQIVND (reference sequence). This CDR3 is CASSIDRDNEQFF. The CDR3 DNA sequence: TGTGCCAGTAGTATAGATCGAGACAATGAGCAGTTCTTC.

This clonotype was recorded at least ten times. The rearrangement uses TRBV3-2 and TRBJ2-7; the table's D gene call, TRBD2, was not cross checked with the DNA. TRBV3-2 is a pseudogene locus. There are 14 residues in the CDR3. The CDR3 spells CASSQGDWRTEQYF. For the CDR3, the DNA is TGTGCCAGCAGCCAAGGGGATTGGCGGACCGAGCAGTACTTC.

The table lists this clonotype with many counts. The gene calls are TRBV19 and TRBJ1-6, with TRBD1 identical over 7 bases. The CDR3 contains 16 residues. The ends lost 4 bases at V and 2 bases at J; junction bases unmatched: 5. Germline V gene data show CDR1 as LNHDA and CDR2 as SQIVND (reference sequence). The CDR3 DNA follows: TGTGCCAGTAGTACGGGGGACAGCCCCTATAATTCACCCCTCCACTTT. Amino acids: CASSTGDSPYNSPLHF.

Points on this clonotype: One end of the junction varies from germline; a read error may be responsible. The chain couples TRBV6-4 to TRBJ2-3; 7 positions agree with TRBD2. CDR3 length equals 14 residues. Germline V gene sequence: CDR1 MRHNA, CDR2 SNTAGT. CDR3 loop: CVSSQSGDTDTQYF. The CDR3 nucleotides are TGTGTCAGCAGTCAAAGCGGGGACACAGATACGCAGTATTTT.

This clonotype was recorded at least ten times. Since a much larger clone is just one base distant, this may be a read error. The chain has TRBV6-2 or TRBV6-3 and TRBJ2-3; no reliable D call. Trimming took 2 bases from V and 4 from J, leaving 1 base between them. The CDR3 totals 11 residues. Germline-derived CDR1 and CDR2 are MNHEY and SVGEGT. The CDR3: CASSYPDTQYF. The CDR3 nucleotides are TGTGCCAGCAGTTACCCAGATACGCAGTATTTT.

This clonotype was seen ten or more times. An end of the junction differs from the germline gene, which may be a read error. The rearrangement links TRBV7-2 to TRBJ2-5; the D is unclear. CDR3 length: 16 amino acids. CDR1 SGHTA and CDR2 FQGNSA come from the germline V gene. The CDR3 DNA is TGTGCCAGCAGCTCTGTTCGGGTTTTGGTCGGAGAGGCCCAGTACTTC. Its protein is CASSSVRVLVGEAQYF.

The chain joins TRBV4-3 to TRBJ1-5, with D possibly being TRBD1 (5 bases). The CDR3 has 18 residues. Germline V gives CDR1 LGHNA, CDR2 YSLEER. The V gene lost 0 bases and the J gene lost 0 bases, with 15 bases spanning the gap. The CDR3 DNA follows: TGCGCCAGCAGCCAAGAAGGCTTTCGGGGCAATAGCAATCAGCCCCAGCATTTT. It yields the protein CASSQEGFRGNSNQPQHF.

This clonotype was recorded at least ten times. The chain carries TRBV20-1 and TRBJ2-7; 7 nucleotides align to TRBD2. Trimming at V came to 0 bases and at J to 4 bases, leaving 9 bases not matched to a gene. The CDR3 contains 15 residues. Germline lookup yields CDR1 DFQATT and CDR2 SNEGSKA (reference sequence). CDR3 bases: TGCAGTGCTAGAGATTTCGGGCGGGAGAATTACGAGCAGTACTTC. Protein product: CSARDFGRENYEQYF.

This clonotype was picked up many times. The rearrangement joins TRBV7-9 to TRBJ2-2; D may match TRBD1 or TRBD2 (5 bases each). The germline V and J ends were trimmed by 5 bases and 4 bases, with 11 bases remaining between them. Per germline, CDR1 SEHNR and CDR2 FQNEAQ (reference sequence). This CDR3 has 14 amino acids. Here the CDR3 DNA reads TGTGCCAGCAGCCTAGTTGGGACCACCGGGGAGCTGTTTTTT. Protein product: CASSLVGTTGELFF.

This clonotype showed up many times. The chain combines TRBV6-1 with TRBJ2-1, with D tentatively TRBD2 (6 bases). The CDR3 runs 15 residues. V was pared by 8 bases and J by 8 bases, with 22 bases between. From germline, CDR1 is MNHNS and CDR2 SASEGT. The CDR3 coding sequence is TGTGCCAGCCGCAGTGGGGGTGGAGGGTCCTATGAGCAGTTCTTC. Its protein product is CASRSGGGGSYEQFF.

This clonotype was counted at least ten times. The CDR3 bases are TGTGCCAGTTTATCCGGGATAAACAACTATGGCTACACCTTC. Translating gives CASLSGINNYGYTF. The chain employs TRBV19 and TRBJ1-2; D not resolved. In germline, CDR1 is LNHDA, CDR2 SQIVND (reference sequence). CDR3 length: 14 amino acids. The V end was cut by 8 bases, the J end by 2 bases, with 15 bases between.

There are many counts of this clonotype. The CDR3 DNA reads as TGTGCCAGCAGTGGGGTGGGAGGCTATGAAAAACTGTTTTTT. Encoded protein: CASSGVGGYEKLFF. This chain uses TRBV6-1 with TRBJ1-4, with unresolved D. This CDR3 is built from 14 residues. Trimming shortened V by 4 bases and J by 6 bases, and 12 bases separated the two germline ends. Germline assignment: CDR1 MNHNS and CDR2 SASEGT.

This clonotype was detected many times. The V gene is TRBV11-3, the J gene TRBJ1-4; a possible D gene is TRBD1 (5 bases). The V end lost 1 base, the J end lost 3 bases, and 6 bases lay between the germline ends. The germline V gene has CDR1 SGHNT and CDR2 YENEEA. CDR3 size: 14 residues. The DNA for the CDR3 is TGTGCCAGCAGCTTAGCAGGGTCTAATGAAAAACTGTTTTTT. It encodes CASSLAGSNEKLFF.

This clonotype was seen many times. The gene calls are TRBV5-6 and TRBJ2-7, with D unclear. Deletions cut 3 bases from V and 0 bases from J, with 16 bases between. The CDR3 length is 16 residues. The germline V gene has CDR1 SGHDT and CDR2 YYEEEE. CDR3: CASSWSPGYGSYEQYF. CDR3 in DNA: TGTGCCAGCAGCTGGTCCCCCGGGTACGGCTCCTACGAGCAGTACTTC.

This clonotype appeared many times. The V gene is TRBV19, the J gene TRBJ1-5, with a tentative D call TRBD1 (5 bases). Germline CDR1 LNHDA, CDR2 SQIVND (reference sequence). The CDR3 spans 12 residues. The V end was cut by 7 bases, the J end by 7 bases, with 11 bases between. The CDR3 DNA sequence: TGTGCCAGTAACCAGGGCCTACAGCCCCAGCATTTT. Its protein product is CASNQGLQPQHF.

The V call is TRBV7-2, the J call TRBJ1-1; D is undetermined. Germline lookup yields CDR1 SGHTA and CDR2 FQGNSA. The CDR3 extends over 14 amino acids. V was shortened by 0 bases and J by 11 bases, with 16 bases between the two germline ends. CDR3 DNA: TGTGCCAGCAGCTTAGCGCTCGGTAATCGGTGGGCTTTCTTT. It specifies CASSLALGNRWAFF.

This clonotype was seen repeatedly, ten times or more. V and J are TRBV29-1 and TRBJ2-1; 8 bases are shared with TRBD2. Germline CDR1 SQVTM, CDR2 ANQGSEA. The trim removed 7 bases at V and 6 bases at J, leaving 8 bases unmatched. The CDR3 is 13 residues long. CDR3 DNA sequence: TGCAGCGCCCATAGGCGGGAGGTCAATGAGCAGTTCTTC. Translating it yields CSAHRREVNEQFF.

The chain recombines TRBV10-3 with TRBJ2-7; 11 positions match TRBD2. The germline CDR1 and CDR2 sequences are ENHRY and SYGVKD. V lost 8 bases, J lost 2 bases, and 2 bases stayed unmatched. This CDR3 region has 13 residues. The CDR3 loop is CAIGTSGAYEQYF. In nucleotides, the CDR3 is TGTGCCATCGGGACTAGCGGAGCCTACGAGCAGTACTTC.

The chain couples TRBV5-6 to TRBJ2-1, with 14 bases fitting TRBD2. The CDR3 loop spans 18 amino acids. Trimming took 7 bases from V and 4 from J; bases not matched to a gene: 13. Germline loops: CDR1 SGHDT, CDR2 YYEEEE. CDR3 DNA sequence: TGTGCCAGCCGGCCGGGACTAGCGGGAGTAACGGGTTACAATGAGCAGTTCTTC. Amino acids: CASRPGLAGVTGYNEQFF.

About this clonotype: A read error is possible here, since a much larger clone lies one base away. The chain recombines TRBV27 with TRBJ2-5; weak D call: TRBD2 (6 bases). Germline CDR1 reads MNHEY; CDR2 reads SMNVEV (reference sequence). This CDR3 has 13 residues. The DNA for the CDR3 is TGTGCCAGCGGACGGAGGGGTGGAGAGATCCAGTACTTC. Its protein product is CASGRRGGEIQYF.

In its sample, this clonotype was seen many times. The rearrangement links TRBV7-2 to TRBJ1-1; TRBD1 might be the D (6 bases). This CDR3 comprises 15 residues. Trimming left V 5 bases short and J 1 base short, with 14 bases between. CDR1 is SGHTA and CDR2 is FQGNSA in the germline V gene. The CDR3 region has the DNA TGTGCCAGCAGCATGAGACAGGCAGGGAACACTGAAGCTTTCTTT. This translates into CASSMRQAGNTEAFF.

This clonotype has a count of ten or more. V and J are TRBV20-1 and TRBJ1-4; 8 bases are a match to TRBD1. CDR1 DFQATT and CDR2 SNEGSKA come from the germline V gene (reference sequence). With V trimmed by 5 bases and J by 5 bases, 4 bases remained unmatched. This CDR3 comprises 13 residues. In DNA form, the CDR3 reads TGCAGTGCTGACAGGGGCTCGAATGAAAAACTGTTTTTT. It encodes CSADRGSNEKLFF.

To note about this clonotype: A read error may produce the germline difference seen at one junction end. The chain uses TRBV6-2 or TRBV6-3 and TRBJ1-5; 7 bases agree with TRBD1. The CDR3 spans 16 residues. Germline V gene sequence: CDR1 MNHEY, CDR2 SVGEGT. CDR3 in DNA: TGTGCCGGCAGCCACACCACAGGGACAGTGAATCAGCCCCAGCATTTT. It yields the protein CAGSHTTGTVNQPQHF.

This clonotype has ten or more counts. The chain couples TRBV20-1 to TRBJ2-5; D gene ambiguous. V gave up 4 bases and J gave up 4 bases, with 10 bases separating them. This CDR3 is built from 12 residues. From germline, CDR1 is DFQATT and CDR2 SNEGSKA (reference sequence). CDR3: CSATDRVETQYF. The DNA of the CDR3 is TGCAGTGCTACCGATAGGGTAGAGACCCAGTACTTC.

This clonotype was seen at least ten times. The rearrangement uses TRBV28 and TRBJ2-7, with 8 bases aligning to TRBD1. CDR1 is MDHEN, CDR2 SYDVKM, per germline. The CDR3 covers 15 residues. The V gene end was trimmed by 2 bases and the J gene end by 7 bases; junction bases not matched to a gene: 10. The CDR3 here is CASSLSGQGLGEQYF. The CDR3 region has the DNA TGTGCCAGCAGTTTAAGCGGACAGGGCCTCGGAGAGCAGTACTTC.

This clonotype has a count of ten or more. This chain uses TRBV5-8 with TRBJ2-4; TRBD2 might be the D (6 bases). Germline loops: CDR1 SGHTS, CDR2 YDEGEE. CDR3 length: 17 amino acids. Deletions cut 4 bases from V and 8 bases from J, with 25 bases between. CDR3 sequence: CASSPVGGGARRDIQYF. In nucleotides, the CDR3 is TGTGCCAGCAGCCCGGTGGGCGGCGGGGCCCGGAGGGACATTCAGTACTTC.